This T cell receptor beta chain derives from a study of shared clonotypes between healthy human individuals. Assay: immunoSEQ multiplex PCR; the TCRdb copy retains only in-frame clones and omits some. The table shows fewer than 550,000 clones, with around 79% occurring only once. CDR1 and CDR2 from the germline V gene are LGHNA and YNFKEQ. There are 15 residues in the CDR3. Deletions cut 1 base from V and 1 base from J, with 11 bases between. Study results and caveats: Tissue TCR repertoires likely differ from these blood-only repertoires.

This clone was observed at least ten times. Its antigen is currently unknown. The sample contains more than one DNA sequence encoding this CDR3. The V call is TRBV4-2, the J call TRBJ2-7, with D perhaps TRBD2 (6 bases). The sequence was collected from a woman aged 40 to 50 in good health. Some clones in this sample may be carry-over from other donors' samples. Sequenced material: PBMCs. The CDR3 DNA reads TGTGCCAGCAGCCAAGGTCAGGACTATTCCTACGAGCAGTACTTC. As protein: CASSQGQDYSYEQYF.